This is a list of T cell receptor beta chains from one sample in a study of identical twins. One entry per CDR3 protein, called by TCRdb with MiXCR from the 5' RACE reads. The repertoire consists of a few hundred thousand distinct CDR3 sequences, with over 8.5% occurring once and the leading ten covering roughly 3%. This same sample was also taken into another study, of yellow fever vaccine responses in identical twins.

Material: PBMCs. The receptors shown here come from a woman younger than 30 in good health. CDR3s include the opening cysteine and the closing phenylalanine or tryptophan. Each record gives: V gene, clone size, D gene, J gene, CDR3 DNA, CDR3 protein. D genes are given only for firm matches. Size is stated for part of the rows, as once, few or many counts, or as a class when the clone is expanded.

V gene: TRBV29-1
clone size: -
D gene: -
J gene: TRBJ2-1
CDR3 DNA: TGCAGCGTGGTCAATAGGGGGTACAATGAGCAGTTCTTC
CDR3 protein: CSVVNRGYNEQFF

V gene: TRBV4-3
clone size: -
D gene: TRBD2
J gene: TRBJ2-3
CDR3 DNA: TGCGCCAGCAGCCAAGAACGGACTAGCGGGAGGATGTGGGACACAGATACGCAGTATTTT
CDR3 protein: CASSQERTSGRMWDTDTQYF

V gene: TRBV4-2
clone size: few
D gene: -
J gene: TRBJ1-6
CDR3 DNA: TGTGCCAGCAGCCAAGATTTAGTTGGTGATTCACCCCTCCACTTT
CDR3 protein: CASSQDLVGDSPLHF

V gene: TRBV6-1
clone size: many
D gene: -
J gene: TRBJ1-5
CDR3 DNA: TGTGCCAGCAGTGAAGCTCCGGAACAGCCCCAGCATTTT
CDR3 protein: CASSEAPEQPQHF

V gene: TRBV20-1
clone size: few
D gene: TRBD2
J gene: TRBJ2-7
CDR3 DNA: TGCAGTGCTGCTCGCGGGGGGGCGACCTACGAGCAGTACTTC
CDR3 protein: CSAARGGATYEQYF

V gene: TRBV4-3
clone size: -
D gene: TRBD1
J gene: TRBJ1-6
CDR3 DNA: TGCGCCAGCAGCCAAGGGGGACAGTTAAATTCACCCCTCCACTTT
CDR3 protein: CASSQGGQLNSPLHF

V gene: TRBV12-3/TRBV12-4
clone size: once
D gene: -
J gene: TRBJ1-3
CDR3 DNA: TGTGCCAGCAGTTTAGCCCGGCCCTCTGGAAACACCATATATTTT
CDR3 protein: CASSLARPSGNTIYF

V gene: TRBV5-1
clone size: -
D gene: TRBD2
J gene: TRBJ2-5
CDR3 DNA: TGCGCCAGCAGCTTGGGCCGGGGGGTGTCCCTTTTCCAAGAGACCCAGTACTTC
CDR3 protein: CASSLGRGVSLFQETQYF

V gene: TRBV10-3
clone size: -
D gene: TRBD1
J gene: TRBJ2-7
CDR3 DNA: TGTGCCACCGGACAGGGGGAGGGTGAGCAGTACTTC
CDR3 protein: CATGQGEGEQYF

V gene: TRBV12-5
clone size: few
D gene: TRBD1
J gene: TRBJ2-5
CDR3 DNA: TGTGCTAGTGGTCCCGGGACAGGGCATGGGGGAGAGACCCAGTACTTC
CDR3 protein: CASGPGTGHGGETQYF

V gene: TRBV12-3/TRBV12-4
clone size: -
D gene: TRBD2
J gene: TRBJ2-2
CDR3 DNA: TGTGCCAGCAGTGGACTAGCGGGGCTAGCGACCGGGGAGCTGTTTTTT
CDR3 protein: CASSGLAGLATGELFF

V gene: TRBV7-3
clone size: many
D gene: -
J gene: TRBJ1-1
CDR3 DNA: TGTGCCAGCAGCTTAGAACCGGACCTGAACACTGAAGCTTTCTTT
CDR3 protein: CASSLEPDLNTEAFF

V gene: TRBV5-1
clone size: -
D gene: -
J gene: TRBJ2-1
CDR3 DNA: TGCGCCAGCAGCGAGATACCGGGCCCAGGACGTGGTGAGCAGTTCTTC
CDR3 protein: CASSEIPGPGRGEQFF

V gene: TRBV12-3/TRBV12-4
clone size: many
D gene: TRBD2
J gene: TRBJ2-3
CDR3 DNA: TGTGCCAGCAGTTTCCGCGGGACTACTAGCACAGATACGCAGTATTTT
CDR3 protein: CASSFRGTTSTDTQYF

V gene: TRBV5-5
clone size: few
D gene: -
J gene: TRBJ2-7
CDR3 DNA: TGTGCCAGCAGCTTGGACATCAACGAGCAGTACTTC
CDR3 protein: CASSLDINEQYF

V gene: TRBV11-2
clone size: -
D gene: -
J gene: TRBJ2-7
CDR3 DNA: TGTGCCAGCAGCTACCGAGATAGCTTGTTAGCGCCACGAAGCTCCTACGAGCAGTACTTC
CDR3 protein: CASSYRDSLLAPRSSYEQYF

V gene: TRBV7-9
clone size: few
D gene: -
J gene: TRBJ2-7
CDR3 DNA: TGTGCCAGCAGCTTAGAGGACTACTACGAGCAGTACTTC
CDR3 protein: CASSLEDYYEQYF

V gene: TRBV7-9
clone size: many
D gene: TRBD1
J gene: TRBJ2-7
CDR3 DNA: TGTGCCAGCAGCCACCGGGACAGGGTTGCCTACGAGCAGTACTTC
CDR3 protein: CASSHRDRVAYEQYF

V gene: TRBV29-1
clone size: -
D gene: TRBD1
J gene: TRBJ2-7
CDR3 DNA: TGCAGCACTCGGACAGGGAACTACGAGCAGTACTTC
CDR3 protein: CSTRTGNYEQYF

V gene: TRBV11-2
clone size: -
D gene: -
J gene: TRBJ2-5
CDR3 DNA: TGTGCCAGCAGCTTAGATCAGGGCTTGGCGTCCCAGTACTTC
CDR3 protein: CASSLDQGLASQYF

V gene: TRBV11-3
clone size: few
D gene: TRBD2
J gene: TRBJ2-1
CDR3 DNA: TGTGCCAGCAGCTTAGGACTAGCGGGAGGGTGGGCTGAGCAGTTCTTC
CDR3 protein: CASSLGLAGGWAEQFF

V gene: TRBV19
clone size: once
D gene: TRBD2
J gene: TRBJ2-7
CDR3 DNA: TGTGCCAGTAGTATAGAGCGGGAGTTCGGCGAGCAGTACTTC
CDR3 protein: CASSIEREFGEQYF

V gene: TRBV12-3/TRBV12-4
clone size: many
D gene: -
J gene: TRBJ2-7
CDR3 DNA: TGTGCCAGCAGTTTAACGGAATTCCACGAGCAGTACTTC
CDR3 protein: CASSLTEFHEQYF

V gene: TRBV7-2
clone size: -
D gene: TRBD2
J gene: TRBJ2-1
CDR3 DNA: TGTGCCAGCAGCTCCTCCGGGACTAGCGGGGGCTCTAAGCAGTTCTTC
CDR3 protein: CASSSSGTSGGSKQFF

V gene: TRBV20-1
clone size: many
D gene: -
J gene: TRBJ2-4
CDR3 DNA: TGCAGTGCTAGAACGCCCGGGAATTACAAAAACATTCAGTACTTC
CDR3 protein: CSARTPGNYKNIQYF

V gene: TRBV28
clone size: many
D gene: TRBD1
J gene: TRBJ2-5
CDR3 DNA: TGTGCCAGCAGTTGGACAGGACGTCGAGAGACCCAGTACTTC
CDR3 protein: CASSWTGRRETQYF

V gene: TRBV15
clone size: -
D gene: TRBD1
J gene: TRBJ2-7
CDR3 DNA: TGTGCCACCAGCAGAGATGGGGACAGGGGGCTAGGGGAGCAGTACTTC
CDR3 protein: CATSRDGDRGLGEQYF

V gene: TRBV12-3/TRBV12-4
clone size: -
D gene: -
J gene: TRBJ2-7
CDR3 DNA: TGTGCCAGCAGCCTCCTGGGGGGAACGGTCAGGGAGCAGTACTTC
CDR3 protein: CASSLLGGTVREQYF

V gene: TRBV5-1
clone size: few
D gene: -
J gene: TRBJ2-2
CDR3 DNA: TGCGCCAGCAGCCCAGTACGGGCTCAGGGCGGGGAGCTGTTTTTT
CDR3 protein: CASSPVRAQGGELFF

V gene: TRBV6-1
clone size: -
D gene: -
J gene: TRBJ1-4
CDR3 DNA: TGTGCCAGCAGTGAATGGGTTGAAAAACTGTTTTTT
CDR3 protein: CASSEWVEKLFF

V gene: TRBV4-3
clone size: many
D gene: -
J gene: TRBJ2-7
CDR3 DNA: TGCGCCAGCAGCCCAGGGGGGGGCAAGGGTACCTACGAGCAGTACTTC
CDR3 protein: CASSPGGGKGTYEQYF

V gene: TRBV20-1
clone size: -
D gene: TRBD1
J gene: TRBJ2-7
CDR3 DNA: TGCAGTGCTAGAGGAGGGGACAGGGTCTACGAGCAGTACTTC
CDR3 protein: CSARGGDRVYEQYF

V gene: TRBV5-6
clone size: -
D gene: -
J gene: TRBJ2-7
CDR3 DNA: TGTGCCATCGGCCAAGCGCCTCTCTCCTACGAGCAGTACTTC
CDR3 protein: CAIGQAPLSYEQYF

V gene: TRBV12-3/TRBV12-4
clone size: many
D gene: -
J gene: TRBJ1-2
CDR3 DNA: TGTGCCAGCAGTTTAGTGGGGCAGGGGCATGGCTACACCTTC
CDR3 protein: CASSLVGQGHGYTF

V gene: TRBV6-5
clone size: few
D gene: -
J gene: TRBJ1-4
CDR3 DNA: TGTGCCAGCAGTTATTCAGACTCAACTAATGAAAAACTGTTTTTT
CDR3 protein: CASSYSDSTNEKLFF

V gene: TRBV10-3
clone size: many
D gene: TRBD2
J gene: TRBJ2-5
CDR3 DNA: TGTGCCATCAGTACTAGCGGGGGGACTAAGACCCAGTACTTC
CDR3 protein: CAISTSGGTKTQYF

V gene: TRBV7-9
clone size: few
D gene: -
J gene: TRBJ2-2
CDR3 DNA: TGTGCCAGCAGCTTACTACAGGTCACCGGGGAGCTGTTTTTT
CDR3 protein: CASSLLQVTGELFF

V gene: TRBV20-1
clone size: -
D gene: -
J gene: TRBJ1-1
CDR3 DNA: TGCAGTGCTAGAGATGGCAGGGGAGCGAGGACTGAAGCTTTCTTT
CDR3 protein: CSARDGRGARTEAFF

V gene: TRBV2
clone size: -
D gene: -
J gene: TRBJ2-7
CDR3 DNA: TGTGCCAGCAGTTTGGACAGCACTTTATCCTACGAGCAGTACTTC
CDR3 protein: CASSLDSTLSYEQYF

V gene: TRBV20-1
clone size: many
D gene: -
J gene: TRBJ1-2
CDR3 DNA: TGCAGTGCTAGCCCGGAAGACAGGACGGATGGCTACACCTTC
CDR3 protein: CSASPEDRTDGYTF

V gene: TRBV18
clone size: few
D gene: TRBD1
J gene: TRBJ2-7
CDR3 DNA: TGTGCCAGCTCACCCTCCGGACAGGTCTACGAGCAGTACTTC
CDR3 protein: CASSPSGQVYEQYF

V gene: TRBV20-1
clone size: -
D gene: TRBD1
J gene: TRBJ2-5
CDR3 DNA: TGCAGTGCCCTACATGGGACAGGGGCGAGTGAGACCCAGTACTTC
CDR3 protein: CSALHGTGASETQYF

V gene: TRBV5-1
clone size: many
D gene: -
J gene: TRBJ2-2
CDR3 DNA: TGCGCCAGCACTATGACGGGGGAGCTGTTTTTT
CDR3 protein: CASTMTGELFF

V gene: TRBV20-1
clone size: few
D gene: TRBD2
J gene: TRBJ2-2
CDR3 DNA: TGCAGTGCTAGTCAGGGGCTAGCGGGAGGTCCGTCCGGGGAGCTGTTTTTT
CDR3 protein: CSASQGLAGGPSGELFF

V gene: TRBV28
clone size: many
D gene: TRBD1
J gene: TRBJ2-5
CDR3 DNA: TGTGCCAGCAGTTCCTCCGGGACAGGGCGCCAAGAGACCCAGTACTTC
CDR3 protein: CASSSSGTGRQETQYF

V gene: TRBV9
clone size: few
D gene: -
J gene: TRBJ2-7
CDR3 DNA: TGTGCCAGCAGCGCCCCGGGGTTATACGAGCAGTACTTC
CDR3 protein: CASSAPGLYEQYF

V gene: TRBV5-6
clone size: -
D gene: TRBD1
J gene: TRBJ2-7
CDR3 DNA: TGTGCCAGCAGCTCCAGGACAGGGCCGACCTACGAGCAGTACTTC
CDR3 protein: CASSSRTGPTYEQYF

V gene: TRBV12-3/TRBV12-4
clone size: -
D gene: -
J gene: TRBJ2-7
CDR3 DNA: TGTGCCAGCAGTTCTTCTGATAGGGGAGGCGAGCAGTACTTC
CDR3 protein: CASSSSDRGGEQYF

V gene: TRBV5-1
clone size: few
D gene: TRBD2
J gene: TRBJ2-2
CDR3 DNA: TGCGCCAGCAGCTTGCGCGGACTAGCGGGGGCCTACACCGGGGAGCTGTTTTTT
CDR3 protein: CASSLRGLAGAYTGELFF

V gene: TRBV20-1
clone size: many
D gene: TRBD2
J gene: TRBJ2-2
CDR3 DNA: TGCAGTGCTCCGGGACTAGCGGGAAGGTTTCCCCCCGGGGAGCTGTTTTTT
CDR3 protein: CSAPGLAGRFPPGELFF

V gene: TRBV6-5
clone size: -
D gene: TRBD2
J gene: TRBJ2-3
CDR3 DNA: TGTGCCAGCAGTTACGACCTAGCGGGGGTGAGAGATACGCAGTATTTT
CDR3 protein: CASSYDLAGVRDTQYF

V gene: TRBV20-1
clone size: few
D gene: -
J gene: TRBJ2-5
CDR3 DNA: TGCAGTGAACTGGGCCAAGAGACCCAGTACTTC
CDR3 protein: CSELGQETQYF

V gene: TRBV27
clone size: -
D gene: -
J gene: TRBJ2-7
CDR3 DNA: TGTGCCAGCAGCTCTCCGGGGACACCCTCCTACGAGCAGTACTTC
CDR3 protein: CASSSPGTPSYEQYF

V gene: TRBV7-8
clone size: many
D gene: -
J gene: TRBJ1-2
CDR3 DNA: TGTGCCAGCAGCCCCCATCGGGGCGAGAACTATGGCTACACCTTC
CDR3 protein: CASSPHRGENYGYTF

V gene: TRBV7-3
clone size: few
D gene: TRBD2
J gene: TRBJ2-3
CDR3 DNA: TGTGCCAGCAGTTTAGGACTAGAGGGCCCAGATACGCAGTATTTT
CDR3 protein: CASSLGLEGPDTQYF

V gene: TRBV20-1
clone size: -
D gene: -
J gene: TRBJ2-2
CDR3 DNA: TGCAGTGCCGCACTGCCCGGGACGTCGAACACCGGGGAGCTGTTTTTT
CDR3 protein: CSAALPGTSNTGELFF

V gene: TRBV7-2
clone size: -
D gene: TRBD1
J gene: TRBJ1-5
CDR3 DNA: TGTGCCAGCAGCCCACTGGGACAGGGTTATCAGCCCCAGCATTTT
CDR3 protein: CASSPLGQGYQPQHF

V gene: TRBV4-2
clone size: many
D gene: TRBD1
J gene: TRBJ2-2
CDR3 DNA: TGTGCCAGCAGCCAAGTTCCGGGACAGCACACCGGGGAGCTGTTTTTT
CDR3 protein: CASSQVPGQHTGELFF

V gene: TRBV29-1
clone size: few
D gene: -
J gene: TRBJ1-1
CDR3 DNA: TGCAGCGTCAGACAGTCGAACACTGAAGCTTTCTTT
CDR3 protein: CSVRQSNTEAFF

V gene: TRBV20-1
clone size: -
D gene: -
J gene: TRBJ2-1
CDR3 DNA: TGCAGTGCTCAAGGGGCACTAGGAGGGGATGAGCAGTTCTTC
CDR3 protein: CSAQGALGGDEQFF